Listed here are 11 T cell receptor beta chains from one sample, sequenced in a study of vaccination and CD4 T cells after COVID-19. Their recognized antigens are unknown. Sequencing of the DNA from cultured CD4+ T cells was carried out with the Oncomine TCR Beta short-read assay. TCRdb recomputed calls from the PCR reads with MiXCR, one row per CDR3 protein. The sample yields 20,000 to 25,000 distinct CDR3 sequences, around a third seen once. The time point was: late sampling 161 to 241 days after vaccination in three convalescent patients. Documented treatment: roughly 10-day PBMC culture with coronavirus spike peptide pools or control peptides (ViraFEST assay). Source: CD4+ T cells from blood, cultured in vitro, taken about 7 months after SARS-CoV-2 vaccination. These receptors came from a human donor who had recovered from COVID-19.

This clonotype came up a few times. The CDR3 is CASIPRTGFTNTEAFF. DNA of the CDR3: TGTGCCAGCATCCCCAGGACAGGCTTCACGAACACTGAAGCTTTCTTT. The rearrangement joins TRBV6-2 or TRBV6-3 to TRBJ1-1; 7 bases fit TRBD1. J lost 1 base, V lost 7 bases, and 12 bases had no gene match. The germline V gene encodes CDR1 MNHEY and CDR2 SVGEGT. CDR3 length: 16 amino acids.

A few counts support this clonotype. V usage is TRBV4-2 and J usage is TRBJ2-5; 13 nucleotides align to TRBD2. The CDR3 has 17 amino acids. J gave up 5 bases and V 5 bases, and 11 bases lay outside the gene matches. The germline gives CDR1 LGHNA, CDR2 YNFKEQ. In DNA, the CDR3 is TGTGCCAGCAGCGAAGTACTAGCGGGAGGGCCCTCGGAGACCCAGTACTTC. Protein: CASSEVLAGGPSETQYF.

The chain has TRBV10-3 and TRBJ2-1, with 8 positions matching TRBD2. Germline V CDR1 and CDR2: ENHRY, SYGVKD. This CDR3 spans 15 amino acids. J was trimmed by 4 bases and V by 6 bases; bases with no gene match: 8. The CDR3 sequence: CAIRPGLESYNEQFF. The CDR3 DNA reads as TGTGCCATCAGGCCGGGACTAGAGAGTTACAATGAGCAGTTCTTC.

The chain employs TRBV28 and TRBJ2-3, with 7 bases fitting TRBD2. The length of the CDR3 is 15 residues. Germline trimming cut 3 bases from V and 7 bases from J; bases unmatched to any gene: 10. Germline CDR1 reads MDHEN; CDR2 reads SYDVKM. CDR3 in amino acids: CASSLPPGRAHTQYF. For the CDR3, the DNA is TGTGCCAGCAGTTTGCCCCCAGGGAGGGCCCATACGCAGTATTTT.

The CDR3 DNA follows: TGCGCCAGCAGCCAAGAAAGTTGGGCAGGGACTGGCTACACCTTC. Translation: CASSQESWAGTGYTF. The rearrangement uses TRBV4-1 and TRBJ1-2, with a possible D match to TRBD1 (5 bases). This CDR3 is built from 15 residues. V was cut by 0 bases and J by 7 bases, with 15 bases left in between. CDR1 and CDR2 from the germline V gene are MGHRA and YSYEKL.

The V gene is TRBV7-2, the J gene TRBJ1-5, with 8 bases lining up with TRBD1. V gave up 4 bases and J gave up 4 bases; unmatched junction bases: 6. There are 15 residues in the CDR3. In germline, CDR1 is SGHTA, CDR2 FQGNSA. The CDR3 region has the DNA TGTGCCAGCAGCTCGGGACAGGCCGTAAATCAGCCCCAGCATTTT. Its protein product is CASSSGQAVNQPQHF.

This clonotype showed up just once. The gene calls are TRBV20-1 and TRBJ2-1, with 7 positions matching TRBD1. The CDR3 contains 15 residues. Germline CDR1 DFQATT, CDR2 SNEGSKA (reference sequence). The V gene end was trimmed by 6 bases and the J gene end by 3 bases; junction bases not matched to a gene: 11. This CDR3 reads CSARWDRPNYNEQFF. The CDR3 nucleotides read TGCAGTGCCAGATGGGACAGACCAAACTACAATGAGCAGTTCTTC.

The chain has TRBV27 and TRBJ2-7; tentative D call: TRBD2 (5 bases). Germline CDR1 MNHEY, CDR2 SMNVEV (reference sequence). The CDR3 is made up of 16 amino acids. V dropped 1 base and J dropped 2 bases, with 15 bases sitting between them. CDR3 nucleotides: TGTGCCAGCAGTTTATACCGGGAACCCCCCGCCTACGAGCAGTACTTC. Translation gives CASSLYREPPAYEQYF.

The chain links TRBV28 to TRBJ1-5; D remains ambiguous. The ends were cut back, 10 bases at V and 5 bases at J, with 12 bases in the middle. Germline loops: CDR1 MDHEN, CDR2 SYDVKM. The CDR3 contains 12 residues. Here the CDR3 DNA reads TGTGCCACCCGACCGCTGTATCAGCCCCAGCATTTT. It translates to CATRPLYQPQHF.

The chain couples TRBV7-9 to TRBJ2-5; the match to TRBD2 covers 7 bases. The CDR3 is 13 amino acids. Germline CDR1 reads SEHNR; CDR2 reads FQNEAQ (reference sequence). Trimming took 11 bases from V and 4 from J; bases not matched to a gene: 10. In nucleotides, the CDR3 is TGTGCCGGGGCGGGAGAAAGGGGAGAGACCCAGTACTTC. This translates into CAGAGERGETQYF.

This clonotype appeared once. The J gene is TRBJ2-7, the V gene TRBV7-9; D is uncertain. Germline V gene lookup returns CDR1 SEHNR and CDR2 FQNEAQ (reference sequence). The CDR3 extends over 12 amino acids. Trimming removed 2 bases from V and 2 bases from J, with 4 bases in between. DNA of the CDR3: TGTGCCAGCAGCTTAACCACCTACGAGCAGTACTTC. Protein: CASSLTTYEQYF.